The 22 T cell receptor beta chains presented below share a single source sample, sequenced in a study of shared clonotypes between healthy human individuals. TCRdb's copy holds only in-frame clones and misses some; the assay was immunoSEQ multiplex PCR. Of 550,000 to 600,000 clones detected, roughly 79% appear once; the ten largest clones hold around 12%. Sequenced: PBMCs. The source of these receptors is a woman between 35 and 50 years old in good health. Some clones in this sample may be carry-over from other donors' samples.

The rearrangement links TRBV7-3 to TRBJ2-1; TRBD2 matches 12 bases. Germline assignment: CDR1 SGHTA and CDR2 FQGTGA. J was trimmed by 5 bases and V by 5 bases; bases with no gene match: 13. This CDR3 has 18 amino acids. This CDR3 is CASSPTGASGRGHNEQFF. DNA for the CDR3: TGTGCCAGCAGCCCCACAGGGGCTAGCGGGAGGGGGCACAATGAGCAGTTCTTC.

The chain joins TRBV5-8 to TRBJ2-5; D might be TRBD1 or TRBD2, each matching 5 bases. The germline gives CDR1 SGHTS, CDR2 YDEGEE. This CDR3 contains 14 residues. Deletions cut 3 bases from V and 4 bases from J, with 13 bases between. The CDR3 bases are TGTGCCAGCAGCTATGGACACGAGGGAGAGACCCAGTACTTC. This encodes CASSYGHEGETQYF.

This clone showed up just once. V gene TRBV11-2 combines with J gene TRBJ1-2; D might be TRBD1 (5 bases). V lost 6 bases and J 8 bases, leaving 22 bases between the germline ends. CDR1 is SGHAT, CDR2 FQNNGV, per germline. There are 15 residues in the CDR3. The CDR3 nucleotides read TGTGCCAGCAGTCGAACCGGGACCCCCGGCGGCGGCTACACCTTC. Translated, it gives CASSRTGTPGGGYTF. The full variable domain, in which reference TRBV11-2 and TRBJ1-2 provide the parts outside the CDR3, is EAGVAQSPRYKIIEKRQSVAFWCNPISGHATLYWYQQILGQGPKLLIQFQNNGVVDDSQLPKDRFSAERLKGVDSTLKIQPAKLEDSAVYLCASSRTGTPGGGYTFGSGTRLTVV.

The chain is built from TRBV4-2 and TRBJ2-1; maybe TRBD2 (5 bases). This CDR3 is built from 14 residues. Germline values: CDR1 LGHNA, CDR2 YNFKEQ. The V end lost 3 bases, the J end lost 9 bases, and 15 bases lay between the germline ends. The CDR3 sequence: CASSQDTLALEQFF. The CDR3 bases are TGTGCCAGCAGCCAGGATACGCTAGCCCTTGAGCAGTTCTTC.

The chain couples TRBV28 to TRBJ2-7; 9 nucleotides line up with TRBD1. V shed 5 bases and J 6 bases; nucleotides not matched to a gene: 5. The CDR3 contains 13 residues. Germline values: CDR1 MDHEN, CDR2 SYDVKM. CDR3 region: CASSVHRGPEQYF. The CDR3 nucleotides are TGTGCCAGCAGTGTACACAGGGGGCCCGAGCAGTACTTC.

The genes are TRBV11-2 and TRBJ2-5; D is undetermined. Germline loops: CDR1 SGHAT, CDR2 FQNNGV. V lost 1 base, J lost 5 bases, and 8 bases lay in between. This CDR3 has 13 residues. This CDR3 is CASSLVSFETQYF. CDR3 nucleotides: TGTGCCAGCAGCTTAGTATCGTTTGAGACCCAGTACTTC. Full variable domain (missing parts from reference TRBV11-2 and TRBJ2-5): EAGVAQSPRYKIIEKRQSVAFWCNPISGHATLYWYQQILGQGPKLLIQFQNNGVVDDSQLPKDRFSAERLKGVDSTLKIQPAKLEDSAVYLCASSLVSFETQYFGPGTRLLVL.

This clone was seen a few times. The chain has TRBV4-1 and TRBJ2-1; 9 positions match TRBD2. V dropped 4 bases and J dropped 7; count of bases not matched to a gene: 11. This CDR3 contains 16 residues. Germline values: CDR1 MGHRA, CDR2 YSYEKL. DNA for the CDR3: TGCGCCAGCAGCCCGCTTGTGGCGGGAGGGCCGAATGAGCAGTTCTTC. Translated: CASSPLVAGGPNEQFF.

This clone was seen ten or more times. The sample has other DNA sequences that encode this CDR3 too. The chain joins TRBV27 to TRBJ2-2; D uncertain. This CDR3 is 12 amino acids long. Germline V gene data show CDR1 as MNHEY and CDR2 as SMNVEV (reference sequence). V was pared by 3 bases and J by 1 base, with 0 bases between. The CDR3: CASSLNTGELFF. The CDR3 nucleotides read TGTGCCAGCAGTTTGAACACCGGGGAGCTGTTTTTT.

J is TRBJ2-5 and V is TRBV30; weak D call: TRBD1 (5 bases). V lost 2 bases, J lost 1 base, and 5 bases lay in between. Germline loops: CDR1 GTSNPN, CDR2 SVGIG (reference sequence). This CDR3 comprises 12 residues. The CDR3 DNA follows: TGTGCCTGGAGTACAGGCCAAGAGACCCAGTACTTC. As protein: CAWSTGQETQYF. The full variable domain, completed using reference TRBV30 and TRBJ2-5, is SQTIHQWPATLVQPVGSPLSLECTVEGTSNPNLYWYRQAAGRGLQLLFYSVGIGQISSEVPQNLSASRPQDRQFILSSKKLLLSDSGFYLCAWSTGQETQYFGPGTRLLVL.

In DNA form, the CDR3 reads TGTGCCAGCAGCCTTACGGGAGCTAGCAATCAGCCCCAGCATTTT. Protein product: CASSLTGASNQPQHF. This chain joins TRBV6-5 and TRBJ1-5; D gene unclear. The CDR3 is made up of 15 amino acids. V was shortened by 6 bases and J by 0 bases, with 12 bases between the two germline ends. Germline CDR1 MNHEY, CDR2 SVGAGI.

CDR3: CASSSAGVSGDIQYF. Written as DNA, the CDR3 is TGTGCCAGCAGTTCGGCAGGGGTTTCGGGAGACATTCAGTACTTC. The genes are TRBV28 and TRBJ2-4, with D perhaps matching TRBD1 or TRBD2 (6 bases each). Trimming left V 4 bases short and J 8 bases short, with 18 bases between. CDR3 length equals 15 residues. Germline lookup yields CDR1 MDHEN and CDR2 SYDVKM.

This clone was detected a few times. The chain carries TRBV18 and TRBJ2-7; D not resolved. The ends were cut back, 0 bases at V and 2 bases at J, with 11 bases in the middle. CDR3 length equals 15 residues. The germline V gene encodes CDR1 KGHSH and CDR2 LQKENI. This CDR3 is CASSPPSSSTYEQYF. The CDR3 DNA reads as TGTGCCAGCTCACCACCCTCCAGCTCTACCTACGAGCAGTACTTC.

The chain is built from TRBV7-9 and TRBJ2-5; TRBD2 aligns across 10 bases. This CDR3 region has 16 residues. The trim removed 8 bases at V and 5 bases at J, leaving 14 bases unmatched. Germline CDR1 SEHNR, CDR2 FQNEAQ (reference sequence). This CDR3 reads CASSRASGRGLETQYF. In DNA form, the CDR3 reads TGTGCCAGCTCTAGGGCTAGCGGGAGAGGTTTGGAGACCCAGTACTTC.

This rearrangement joins TRBV4-2 to TRBJ2-3, with 9 bases matching TRBD2. The CDR3 spans 16 residues. V lost 2 bases, J lost 1 base, and 4 bases stayed unmatched. Germline V gene lookup returns CDR1 LGHNA and CDR2 YNFKEQ. The CDR3 is CASSQPLAGRTDTQYF. The CDR3 DNA reads TGTGCCAGCAGCCAACCTCTAGCGGGGCGCACAGATACGCAGTATTTT.

Notes on this clone: Because it lacks the conserved phenylalanine or tryptophan at the end, this CDR3 is likely a read error. The chain couples TRBV4-3 to TRBJ2-3; D may be TRBD1 or TRBD2 (6 bases each). Between the trimmed V and J ends, which lost 6 bases and 2 bases, there was a span of 12 bases. The germline V gene has CDR1 LGHNA and CDR2 YSLEER. The CDR3 has 14 amino acids. CDR3 amino acids: CASSPRGATDTQYL. CDR3 nucleotides: TGCGCCAGCAGTCCGAGGGGGGCCACAGATACGCAGTATTTG.

The chain employs TRBV11-1 and TRBJ2-1; 7 positions match TRBD2. Trimming took 5 bases from V and 7 from J; bases not matched to a gene: 11. Germline values: CDR1 SGHAT, CDR2 FQDESV (reference sequence). CDR3 length: 15 residues. The CDR3 sequence is CASSRGAGEWNEQFF. CDR3 DNA: TGTGCCAGCAGCCGGGGTGCGGGAGAGTGGAATGAGCAGTTCTTC.

This chain connects TRBV5-4 to TRBJ2-7; 9 nucleotides match TRBD2. There are 14 residues in the CDR3. CDR1 and CDR2 from the germline V gene are SGHNT and YYREEE (reference sequence). V lost 2 bases and J lost 4; bases outside the gene matches: 4. The CDR3 spells CASSLWTSAYEQYF. The CDR3 nucleotides read TGTGCCAGCAGCTTATGGACTAGCGCGTACGAGCAGTACTTC.

This sequence joins TRBV6-1 and TRBJ2-3, with 7 bases lining up with TRBD1. Trimming took 1 base from V and 1 from J; bases not matched to a gene: 5. This CDR3 is 16 amino acids long. The germline V gene has CDR1 MNHNS and CDR2 SASEGT. The CDR3 reads CASSEVGGWGTDTQYF. The CDR3 DNA sequence: TGTGCCAGCAGTGAAGTAGGGGGCTGGGGCACAGATACGCAGTATTTT.

The rearrangement links TRBV19 to TRBJ1-5; D unresolved. Germline V gene data show CDR1 as LNHDA and CDR2 as SQIVND (reference sequence). V was trimmed by 3 bases and J by 2 bases, leaving 14 bases between them. The CDR3 totals 16 residues. The CDR3 DNA sequence: TGTGCCAGTAGTATCACAGTCCCTAGTGGCAATCAGCCCCAGCATTTT. Translated, it gives CASSITVPSGNQPQHF.

The CDR3 sequence is CASSHNPGLAGFEQFF. The CDR3 bases are TGCGCCAGCAGCCATAATCCGGGACTAGCGGGATTTGAGCAGTTCTTC. The V call is TRBV4-3, the J call TRBJ2-1, with TRBD2 matching 13 bases. Germline CDR1 LGHNA, CDR2 YSLEER. The CDR3 spans 16 residues. V lost 3 bases, J lost 9 bases, and 8 bases stayed unmatched.

V is TRBV6-6 and J is TRBJ2-1; 9 bases line up with TRBD1. This CDR3 is built from 15 residues. Trimming removed 9 bases from V and 5 bases from J; junction bases left unmatched: 11. CDR1 MNHNY and CDR2 SVGAGI come from the germline V gene (reference sequence). CDR3 in DNA: TGTGCCAGTATGTACACAGGGGGCACAAACAATGAGCAGTTCTTC. It yields the protein CASMYTGGTNNEQFF.

As for this clone: The sample contains more than one DNA sequence encoding this CDR3. The V and J genes are TRBV5-1 and TRBJ2-3; 10 nucleotides match TRBD2. The CDR3 sequence is 15 residues long. Germline values: CDR1 SGHRS, CDR2 YFSETQ. V shed 4 bases and J 2 bases; nucleotides not matched to a gene: 4. The CDR3 sequence is CASSPGLAVTDTQYF. In nucleotides, the CDR3 is TGCGCCAGCAGCCCCGGACTAGCGGTCACAGATACGCAGTATTTT.